Listed below are T cell receptor beta chains from one sample, sequenced in a study of shared clonotypes between healthy human individuals. Libraries were prepared by immunoSEQ multiplex PCR; TCRdb keeps only in-frame clonotypes and omits some of them. The table has roughly 2,000,000 clones, 90% to 95% seen once; the top ten hold around 1.8%. What was sequenced was naive CD8+ T cells from PBMCs. These receptor sequences come from a young man in good health. Some clones in this sample may be carry-over from other donors' samples. Each CDR3 is given with its conserved first and last residue. Each record gives: D gene, clone size, J gene, V gene, CDR3 protein, CDR3 DNA. A D gene is named only where the DNA matches it firmly. Some rows have no size entry. The others give once, few or many, or a class for an expanded clone.

d_gene: .
abundance: .
j_gene: TRBJ2-7
v_gene: TRBV6-6
CDR3aa: CASSYSIYEQYF
CDR3nt: TGTGCCAGCAGTTACTCGATATACGAGCAGTACTTC

d_gene: .
abundance: .
j_gene: TRBJ1-1
v_gene: TRBV11-2
CDR3aa: CASSQRLNTEAFF
CDR3nt: TGTGCCAGCAGCCAGAGACTGAACACTGAAGCTTTCTTT

d_gene: .
abundance: .
j_gene: TRBJ2-7
v_gene: TRBV11-2
CDR3aa: CASSPGHISGAISYEQYF
CDR3nt: TGTGCCAGCAGCCCGGGTCATATAAGCGGAGCGATATCCTACGAGCAGTACTTC

d_gene: .
abundance: .
j_gene: TRBJ1-5
v_gene: TRBV5-1
CDR3aa: CASSLAPGRVDQPQHF
CDR3nt: TGCGCCAGCAGCTTGGCCCCCGGGAGGGTGGATCAGCCCCAGCATTTT

d_gene: .
abundance: .
j_gene: TRBJ2-7
v_gene: TRBV29-1
CDR3aa: CSVVLFGRIYEQYF
CDR3nt: TGCAGCGTTGTCCTCTTTGGGAGGATCTACGAGCAGTACTTC

d_gene: .
abundance: .
j_gene: TRBJ2-1
v_gene: TRBV7-9
CDR3aa: CASSSDRIPPYNEQFF
CDR3nt: TGTGCCAGCAGCTCCGACAGGATCCCCCCCTACAATGAGCAGTTCTTC

d_gene: .
abundance: .
j_gene: TRBJ2-4
v_gene: TRBV27
CDR3aa: CASRSMTSLKGAKNIQYF
CDR3nt: TGTGCCAGCAGATCCATGACCTCCCTTAAGGGGGCCAAAAACATTCAGTACTTC

d_gene: .
abundance: .
j_gene: TRBJ2-5
v_gene: TRBV27
CDR3aa: CASSLYTRGTETQYF
CDR3nt: TGTGCCAGCAGTTTATATACGCGGGGTACGGAGACCCAGTACTTC

d_gene: .
abundance: .
j_gene: TRBJ2-7
v_gene: TRBV27
CDR3aa: CASSLPDSNEQYF
CDR3nt: TGTGCCAGCAGTTTACCTGACAGTAACGAGCAGTACTTC

d_gene: .
abundance: few
j_gene: TRBJ1-1
v_gene: TRBV29-1
CDR3aa: CSVDRNTEAFF
CDR3nt: TGCAGCGTTGACAGAAACACTGAAGCTTTCTTT

d_gene: .
abundance: .
j_gene: TRBJ1-1
v_gene: TRBV29-1
CDR3aa: CSVELDGQLPEAFF
CDR3nt: TGCAGCGTTGAATTGGACGGACAATTACCTGAAGCTTTCTTT

d_gene: .
abundance: .
j_gene: TRBJ2-7
v_gene: TRBV7-8
CDR3aa: CASSAVLSYEQYF
CDR3nt: TGTGCCAGCAGCGCAGTGCTCTCCTACGAGCAGTACTTC

d_gene: TRBD1
abundance: .
j_gene: TRBJ2-5
v_gene: TRBV11-1
CDR3aa: CASSQTGQGAIRFETQYF
CDR3nt: TGTGCCAGCAGCCAAACCGGACAGGGGGCGATAAGGTTCGAGACCCAGTACTTC

d_gene: .
abundance: .
j_gene: TRBJ2-7
v_gene: TRBV2
CDR3aa: CASSDVGGPEAYF
CDR3nt: TGTGCCAGCAGTGATGTGGGGGGGCCTGAGGCGTACTTC

d_gene: TRBD2
abundance: .
j_gene: TRBJ2-7
v_gene: TRBV13
CDR3aa: CASSFLTSGKSYEQYF
CDR3nt: TGTGCCAGCAGCTTCCTGACTAGCGGGAAATCATACGAGCAGTACTTC

d_gene: TRBD2
abundance: .
j_gene: TRBJ2-5
v_gene: TRBV7-9
CDR3aa: CASSFTGGRETQYF
CDR3nt: TGTGCCAGCAGCTTCACGGGAGGGAGGGAGACCCAGTACTTC

d_gene: TRBD2
abundance: .
j_gene: TRBJ2-7
v_gene: TRBV4-1
CDR3aa: CASSYGLAGAYEQYF
CDR3nt: TGCGCCAGCAGTTACGGACTAGCGGGAGCCTACGAGCAGTACTTC

d_gene: .
abundance: .
j_gene: TRBJ1-1
v_gene: TRBV7-9
CDR3aa: CASSQSLNTEAFF
CDR3nt: TGTGCCAGCAGCCAAAGTTTGAACACTGAAGCTTTCTTT

d_gene: .
abundance: .
j_gene: TRBJ2-5
v_gene: TRBV6-5
CDR3aa: CASNHGGTQYF
CDR3nt: TGTGCCAGCAACCACGGGGGGACCCAGTACTTC

d_gene: TRBD1
abundance: .
j_gene: TRBJ2-7
v_gene: TRBV28
CDR3aa: CASSFYRGNNEQYF
CDR3nt: TGTGCCAGCAGTTTTTACAGGGGGAACAACGAGCAGTACTTC

d_gene: TRBD1
abundance: once
j_gene: TRBJ1-2
v_gene: TRBV2
CDR3aa: CASSEIGQGDNYGYTF
CDR3nt: TGTGCCAGCAGTGAAATAGGACAGGGGGATAACTATGGCTACACCTTC

d_gene: TRBD2
abundance: .
j_gene: TRBJ2-1
v_gene: TRBV27
CDR3aa: CASSLNGASGSYNEQFF
CDR3nt: TGTGCCAGCAGTTTAAACGGGGCTAGCGGTTCCTACAATGAGCAGTTCTTC

d_gene: .
abundance: once
j_gene: TRBJ2-7
v_gene: TRBV29-1
CDR3aa: CSVESGTAYEQYF
CDR3nt: TGCAGCGTTGAATCGGGGACTGCCTACGAGCAGTACTTC

d_gene: .
abundance: .
j_gene: TRBJ2-5
v_gene: TRBV27
CDR3aa: CASRLIRTSETQYF
CDR3nt: TGTGCCAGCAGGCTAATTAGGACATCCGAGACCCAGTACTTC

d_gene: .
abundance: once
j_gene: TRBJ2-5
v_gene: TRBV27
CDR3aa: CASSLARLGGETQYF
CDR3nt: TGTGCCAGCAGTTTAGCCAGGCTCGGTGGAGAGACCCAGTACTTC

d_gene: .
abundance: .
j_gene: TRBJ2-7
v_gene: TRBV28
CDR3aa: CASSSSSYEQYF
CDR3nt: TGTGCCAGCAGCTCCTCCTCCTACGAGCAGTACTTC

d_gene: .
abundance: .
j_gene: TRBJ2-1
v_gene: TRBV7-8
CDR3aa: CASSPAAEAYNEQFF
CDR3nt: TGTGCCAGCAGCCCGGCTGCCGAGGCCTACAATGAGCAGTTCTTC

d_gene: .
abundance: .
j_gene: TRBJ2-1
v_gene: TRBV29-1
CDR3aa: CSVEPVSSYNEQFF
CDR3nt: TGCAGCGTTGAACCGGTTTCTTCCTACAATGAGCAGTTCTTC

d_gene: TRBD2
abundance: .
j_gene: TRBJ2-1
v_gene: TRBV6-1
CDR3aa: CASSGGGRNEQFF
CDR3nt: TGTGCCAGCAGTGGGGGGGGAAGGAATGAGCAGTTCTTC

d_gene: .
abundance: .
j_gene: TRBJ2-1
v_gene: TRBV7-9
CDR3aa: CASSLVLREQFF
CDR3nt: TGTGCCAGCAGCTTAGTACTCAGGGAGCAGTTCTTC

d_gene: .
abundance: .
j_gene: TRBJ2-1
v_gene: TRBV18
CDR3aa: CASSRGVSYNEQFF
CDR3nt: TGTGCCAGCTCACGTGGGGTCTCCTACAATGAGCAGTTCTTC

d_gene: .
abundance: .
j_gene: TRBJ2-1
v_gene: TRBV28
CDR3aa: CASSPEGDYTMGQFF
CDR3nt: TGTGCCAGCAGCCCTGAGGGGGACTATACAATGGGACAGTTCTTC

d_gene: .
abundance: .
j_gene: TRBJ2-7
v_gene: TRBV4-1
CDR3aa: CASSQLSGTLNEQYF
CDR3nt: TGCGCCAGCAGCCAACTCTCCGGGACCCTCAACGAGCAGTACTTC

d_gene: .
abundance: few
j_gene: TRBJ1-1
v_gene: TRBV19
CDR3aa: CASSMFGTTEAFF
CDR3nt: TGTGCCAGTAGTATGTTCGGTACTACTGAAGCTTTCTTT

d_gene: .
abundance: .
j_gene: TRBJ1-1
v_gene: TRBV7-9
CDR3aa: CASTFGANTEAFF
CDR3nt: TGTGCCAGCACCTTCGGGGCTAACACTGAAGCTTTCTTT

d_gene: TRBD2
abundance: .
j_gene: TRBJ2-3
v_gene: TRBV11-2
CDR3aa: CASSLLAGADTQYF
CDR3nt: TGTGCCAGCAGCTTGTTAGCGGGAGCAGATACGCAGTATTTT

d_gene: .
abundance: .
j_gene: TRBJ2-7
v_gene: TRBV5-6
CDR3aa: CASSLGGGYEQYF
CDR3nt: TGTGCCAGCAGCTTGGGAGGAGGGTACGAGCAGTACTTC

d_gene: .
abundance: .
j_gene: TRBJ1-1
v_gene: TRBV21-1
CDR3aa: CASRRTGTTEAFF
CDR3nt: TGTGCCAGCAGAAGAACGGGGACCACTGAAGCTTTCTTT

d_gene: .
abundance: .
j_gene: TRBJ1-5
v_gene: TRBV15
CDR3aa: CATSRGPGSSNQPQHF
CDR3nt: TGTGCCACCAGCAGAGGCCCAGGTAGTAGCAATCAGCCCCAGCATTTT

d_gene: .
abundance: .
j_gene: TRBJ1-5
v_gene: TRBV6-1
CDR3aa: CASNHQPQHF
CDR3nt: TGTGCCAGCAACCACCAGCCCCAGCATTTT

d_gene: TRBD2
abundance: .
j_gene: TRBJ2-3
v_gene: TRBV5-4
CDR3aa: CASSFLRGSIETDTQYF
CDR3nt: TGTGCCAGCAGCTTTCTCCGCGGGAGCATCGAAACAGATACGCAGTATTTT

d_gene: .
abundance: once
j_gene: TRBJ1-5
v_gene: TRBV4-1
CDR3aa: CASAMNSRSNQPQHF
CDR3nt: TGCGCCAGCGCTATGAATTCACGTAGCAATCAGCCCCAGCATTTT

d_gene: .
abundance: .
j_gene: TRBJ2-1
v_gene: TRBV6-5
CDR3aa: CASSSAGRNEQFF
CDR3nt: TGTGCCAGCTCTAGCGCAGGGAGGAATGAGCAGTTCTTC

d_gene: TRBD1
abundance: .
j_gene: TRBJ2-2
v_gene: TRBV15
CDR3aa: CATSSDRDSSAGELFF
CDR3nt: TGTGCCACCAGCAGCGACAGGGATAGTTCCGCCGGGGAGCTGTTTTTT

d_gene: .
abundance: .
j_gene: TRBJ2-6
v_gene: TRBV9
CDR3aa: CASSFNRGGAGANVLTF
CDR3nt: TGTGCCAGCAGTTTTAACCGGGGTGGTGCTGGGGCCAACGTCCTGACTTTC

d_gene: .
abundance: .
j_gene: TRBJ2-5
v_gene: TRBV4-3
CDR3aa: CASSQEGTGETQYF
CDR3nt: TGCGCCAGCAGCCAAGAGGGCACGGGGGAGACCCAGTACTTC

d_gene: .
abundance: .
j_gene: TRBJ1-4
v_gene: TRBV7-8
CDR3aa: CASSPRAELGRETNEKLFF
CDR3nt: TGTGCCAGCAGCCCGCGCGCGGAATTAGGGCGGGAAACGAATGAAAAACTGTTTTTT

d_gene: TRBD2
abundance: .
j_gene: TRBJ2-7
v_gene: TRBV6-5
CDR3aa: CASTLIAGGSYEQYF
CDR3nt: TGTGCCAGCACCCTCATAGCGGGAGGGTCCTACGAGCAGTACTTC

d_gene: .
abundance: .
j_gene: TRBJ1-1
v_gene: TRBV27
CDR3aa: CASTLSGVSTEAFF
CDR3nt: TGTGCCAGCACACTCTCAGGGGTGAGCACTGAAGCTTTCTTT

d_gene: .
abundance: few
j_gene: TRBJ1-5
v_gene: TRBV9
CDR3aa: CASSGGTLNQPQHF
CDR3nt: TGTGCCAGCAGCGGTGGGACGCTCAATCAGCCCCAGCATTTT

d_gene: .
abundance: once
j_gene: TRBJ2-2
v_gene: TRBV19
CDR3aa: CASIVGPGELFF
CDR3nt: TGTGCCAGTATAGTTGGGCCCGGGGAGCTGTTTTTT

d_gene: .
abundance: .
j_gene: TRBJ2-7
v_gene: TRBV7-8
CDR3aa: CASSLPREGPASYEQYF
CDR3nt: TGTGCCAGCAGCTTACCCCGTGAGGGGCCTGCATCCTACGAGCAGTACTTC

d_gene: TRBD1
abundance: once
j_gene: TRBJ2-4
v_gene: TRBV28
CDR3aa: CASSPRTGLAKNIQYF
CDR3nt: TGTGCCAGCAGTCCCCGGACAGGGTTAGCCAAAAACATTCAGTACTTC

d_gene: .
abundance: .
j_gene: TRBJ1-5
v_gene: TRBV29-1
CDR3aa: CSVDSMATAQPQHF
CDR3nt: TGCAGCGTTGATTCGATGGCAACAGCCCAGCCCCAGCATTTT

d_gene: .
abundance: .
j_gene: TRBJ2-2
v_gene: TRBV5-1
CDR3aa: CASSRGVTANTGELFF
CDR3nt: TGCGCCAGCAGCCGAGGGGTGACAGCGAACACCGGGGAGCTGTTTTTT

d_gene: TRBD1
abundance: .
j_gene: TRBJ1-4
v_gene: TRBV6-5
CDR3aa: CASRTGGTNEKLFF
CDR3nt: TGTGCCAGCCGGACAGGGGGGACTAATGAAAAACTGTTTTTT

d_gene: .
abundance: .
j_gene: TRBJ2-1
v_gene: TRBV27
CDR3aa: CASSLLASNEQFF
CDR3nt: TGTGCCAGCAGTTTGCTCGCTTCCAATGAGCAGTTCTTC

d_gene: .
abundance: .
j_gene: TRBJ1-2
v_gene: TRBV9
CDR3aa: CASSPGPEGPYGYTF
CDR3nt: TGTGCCAGCAGCCCAGGGCCCGAAGGGCCCTATGGCTACACCTTC

d_gene: .
abundance: .
j_gene: TRBJ2-1
v_gene: TRBV11-3
CDR3aa: CASSLFAGYGDEQFF
CDR3nt: TGTGCCAGCAGCTTATTCGCGGGATATGGGGATGAGCAGTTCTTC